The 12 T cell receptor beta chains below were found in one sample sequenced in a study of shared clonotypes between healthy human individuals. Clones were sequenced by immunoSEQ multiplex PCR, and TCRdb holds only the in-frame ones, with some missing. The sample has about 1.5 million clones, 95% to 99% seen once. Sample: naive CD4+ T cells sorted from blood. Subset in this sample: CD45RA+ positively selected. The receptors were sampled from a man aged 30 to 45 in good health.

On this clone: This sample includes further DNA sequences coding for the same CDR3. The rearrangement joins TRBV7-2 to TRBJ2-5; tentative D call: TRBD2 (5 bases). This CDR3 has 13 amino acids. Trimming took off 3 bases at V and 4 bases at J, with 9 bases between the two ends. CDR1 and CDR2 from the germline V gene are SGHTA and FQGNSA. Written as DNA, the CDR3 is TGTGCCAGCAGCTTTGGAGGAAGAGAGACCCAGTACTTC. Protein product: CASSFGGRETQYF.

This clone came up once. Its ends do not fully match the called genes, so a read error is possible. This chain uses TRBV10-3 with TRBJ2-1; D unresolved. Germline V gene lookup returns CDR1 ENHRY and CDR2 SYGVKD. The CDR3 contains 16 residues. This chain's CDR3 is CASSYSLVTGYNEQFF. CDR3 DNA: TGTGCCAGCAGTTACTCGTTGGTGACCGGATACAATGAGCAGTTCTTC.

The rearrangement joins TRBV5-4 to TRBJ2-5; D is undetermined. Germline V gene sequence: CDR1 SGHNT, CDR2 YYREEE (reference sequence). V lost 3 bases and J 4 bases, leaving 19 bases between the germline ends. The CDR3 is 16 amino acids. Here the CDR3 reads CASSSRIAKRIETQYF. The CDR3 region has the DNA TGTGCCAGCAGCTCCCGGATAGCTAAGCGCATAGAGACCCAGTACTTC.

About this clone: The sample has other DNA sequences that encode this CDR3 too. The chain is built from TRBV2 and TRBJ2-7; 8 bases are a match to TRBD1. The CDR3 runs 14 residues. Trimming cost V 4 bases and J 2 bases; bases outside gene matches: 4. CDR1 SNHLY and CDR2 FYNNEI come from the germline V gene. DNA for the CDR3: TGTGCCAGCAGTGGGACAGGGACACCCTACGAGCAGTACTTC. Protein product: CASSGTGTPYEQYF.

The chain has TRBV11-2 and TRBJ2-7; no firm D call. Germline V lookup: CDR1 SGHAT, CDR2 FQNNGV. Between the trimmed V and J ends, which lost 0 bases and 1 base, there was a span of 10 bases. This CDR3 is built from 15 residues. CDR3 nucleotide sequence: TGTGCCAGCAGCTTAGATCCCCCCAGATCCTACGAGCAGTACTTC. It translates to CASSLDPPRSYEQYF. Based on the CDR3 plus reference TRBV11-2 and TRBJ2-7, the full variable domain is EAGVAQSPRYKIIEKRQSVAFWCNPISGHATLYWYQQILGQGPKLLIQFQNNGVVDDSQLPKDRFSAERLKGVDSTLKIQPAKLEDSAVYLCASSLDPPRSYEQYFGPGTRLTVT.

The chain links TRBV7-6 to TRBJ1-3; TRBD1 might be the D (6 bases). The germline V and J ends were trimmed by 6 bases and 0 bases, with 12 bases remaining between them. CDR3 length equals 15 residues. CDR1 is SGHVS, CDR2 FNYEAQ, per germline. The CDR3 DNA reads TGTGCCAGCAGGCTCGCGGACAGCTCTGGAAACACCATATATTTT. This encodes CASRLADSSGNTIYF.

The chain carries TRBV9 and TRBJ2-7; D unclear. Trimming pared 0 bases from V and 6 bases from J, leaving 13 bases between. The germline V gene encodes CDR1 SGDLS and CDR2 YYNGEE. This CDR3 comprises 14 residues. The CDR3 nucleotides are TGTGCCAGCAGCGTAGTGTCCGGTCCGGGCGAGCAGTACTTC. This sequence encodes CASSVVSGPGEQYF.

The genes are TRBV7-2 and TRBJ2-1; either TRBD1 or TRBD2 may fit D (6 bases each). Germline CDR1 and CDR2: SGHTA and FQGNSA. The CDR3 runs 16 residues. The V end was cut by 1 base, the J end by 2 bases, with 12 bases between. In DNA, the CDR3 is TGTGCCAGCAGCTTAGGTCGGGGGCCGGCCTACAATGAGCAGTTCTTC. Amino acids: CASSLGRGPAYNEQFF.

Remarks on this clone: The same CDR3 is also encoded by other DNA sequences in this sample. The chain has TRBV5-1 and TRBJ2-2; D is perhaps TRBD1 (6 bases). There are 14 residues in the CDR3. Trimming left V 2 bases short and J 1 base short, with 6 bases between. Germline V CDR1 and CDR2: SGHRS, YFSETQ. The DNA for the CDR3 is TGCGCCAGCAGCTTACAGGGGAACACCGGGGAGCTGTTTTTT. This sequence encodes CASSLQGNTGELFF.

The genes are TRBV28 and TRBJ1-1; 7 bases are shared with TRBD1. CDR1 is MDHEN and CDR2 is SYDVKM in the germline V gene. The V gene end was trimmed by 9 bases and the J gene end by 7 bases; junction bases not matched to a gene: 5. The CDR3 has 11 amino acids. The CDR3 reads CASTDRVEAFF. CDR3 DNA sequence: TGTGCCAGTACCGACAGGGTTGAAGCTTTCTTT.

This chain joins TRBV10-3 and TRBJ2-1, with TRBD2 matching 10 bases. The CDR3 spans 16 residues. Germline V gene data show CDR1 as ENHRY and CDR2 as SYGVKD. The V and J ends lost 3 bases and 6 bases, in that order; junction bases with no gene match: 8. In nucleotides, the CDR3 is TGTGCCATCAGTGAAGGAGCTAGCGGGAGCGTCAATGAGCAGTTCTTC. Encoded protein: CAISEGASGSVNEQFF.

CDR3 DNA: TGTGCCAGCAGTTTATCCTCTGGCGAGCAGTACTTC. Its protein is CASSLSSGEQYF. The chain joins TRBV27 to TRBJ2-7; D is unresolved. The germline V and J ends were trimmed by 0 bases and 6 bases, with 6 bases remaining between them. From germline, CDR1 is MNHEY and CDR2 SMNVEV (reference sequence). The CDR3 covers 12 residues.